Following are 23 T cell receptor beta chains from one sample sequenced in a study of graft-versus-host responses after intestinal transplantation. Sequencing was performed with immunoSEQ multiplex PCR; in TCRdb, only in-frame clones are kept and a portion is missing. The table records about 120,000 clones, approximately 92% of them present only once. Their target antigens are unknown. The sequencing used unstimulated CD4+ T cells sorted from spleen or lymph node cells, collected before intestinal transplant. The origin of the receptors is a human donor who received an intestinal transplant.

This clone was observed a few times. For the CDR3, the DNA is TGTGCCAGCAGGGTATGGGGCGGCGGCACTGAAGCTTTCTTT. It codes for CASRVWGGGTEAFF. This chain uses TRBV6-6 with TRBJ1-1, with D possibly being TRBD1 (5 bases). CDR1 and CDR2 from the germline V gene are MNHNY and SVGAGI (reference sequence). The CDR3 spans 14 residues. Trimming left V 6 bases short and J 4 bases short, with 15 bases between.

This chain joins TRBV28 and TRBJ2-3, with D hard to call. The CDR3 is made up of 11 amino acids. Germline V CDR1 and CDR2: MDHEN, SYDVKM. CDR3 DNA sequence: TGTGCTACAGTTTATTACGTGGCGCAGTATTTT. Protein: CATVYYVAQYF.

This sequence joins TRBV5-1 and TRBJ1-1; perhaps TRBD1 as D (5 bases). This CDR3 has 14 residues. Per the germline V gene, CDR1 is SGHRS and CDR2 is YFSETQ. Trimming removed 4 bases at V and 2 bases at J, with 12 bases between. CDR3 protein: CASSLPDRNTEAFF. The CDR3 DNA reads as TGCGCCAGCAGCCTACCCGACAGAAACACTGAAGCTTTCTTT.

The chain has TRBV27 and TRBJ2-3, with D perhaps TRBD1 (5 bases). The germline CDR1 and CDR2 sequences are MNHEY and SMNVEV (reference sequence). The CDR3 has 17 amino acids. Deletions cut 7 bases from V and 0 bases from J, with 20 bases between. CDR3 protein: CASTHGQFPASTDTQYF. The CDR3 DNA reads as TGTGCCAGCACCCATGGACAATTCCCTGCTAGCACAGATACGCAGTATTTT.

J is TRBJ2-1 and V is TRBV7-3; perhaps TRBD2 as D (6 bases). Between the trimmed V and J ends, which lost 5 bases and 6 bases, there was a span of 17 bases. CDR1 and CDR2 (germline): SGHTA, FQGTGA. The CDR3 has 15 residues. This CDR3 is CASSHGAPEGNEQFF. In DNA form, the CDR3 reads TGTGCCAGCAGCCACGGGGCCCCGGAGGGCAATGAGCAGTTCTTC.

J is TRBJ1-3 and V is TRBV6-6; D remains unclear. The germline CDR1 and CDR2 sequences are MNHNY and SVGAGI (reference sequence). The CDR3 is made up of 16 amino acids. V gave up 2 bases and J gave up 0 bases, with 11 bases separating them. CDR3 in amino acids: CASSYREGFSGNTIYF. CDR3 coding DNA: TGTGCCAGCAGTTACCGCGAAGGGTTCTCTGGAAACACCATATATTTT.

The gene calls are TRBV6-5 and TRBJ2-3; D remains ambiguous. V was cut by 2 bases and J by 3 bases, with 12 bases left in between. CDR3 length equals 15 residues. The germline gives CDR1 MNHEY, CDR2 SVGAGI. The CDR3 protein is CASSYSAGWTDTQYF. In DNA, the CDR3 is TGTGCCAGCAGTTACAGTGCCGGATGGACAGATACGCAGTATTTT.

The V call is TRBV19, the J call TRBJ2-7, with 11 bases identical to TRBD2. The CDR3 is 15 residues long. With 5 bases clipped from V and 2 bases from J, the junction kept 5 bases outside the gene matches. Per the germline V gene, CDR1 is LNHDA and CDR2 is SQIVND (reference sequence). The CDR3 nucleotides are TGTGCCAGTAGTGATAGCGGGAGGGACCCCTACGAGCAGTACTTC. Protein sequence: CASSDSGRDPYEQYF.

The rearrangement joins TRBV14 to TRBJ2-7, with 14 nucleotides matching TRBD2. V was clipped by 4 bases and J by 10 bases; unmatched bases: 6. CDR1 is SGHDN and CDR2 is FVKESK in the germline V gene. The CDR3 is 14 residues long. CDR3 loop: CASSPGTSGRAQYF. The CDR3 region has the DNA TGTGCCAGCAGCCCCGGGACTAGCGGGAGAGCCCAGTACTTC.

This clone was found a few times. The chain employs TRBV5-4 and TRBJ2-7; 9 nucleotides align to TRBD2. This CDR3 is built from 15 residues. Germline trimming cut 1 base from V and 2 bases from J; bases unmatched to any gene: 4. The germline V gene has CDR1 SGHNT and CDR2 YYREEE (reference sequence). The CDR3 is CASSLSSGSAYEQYF. The CDR3 bases are TGTGCCAGCAGCTTGAGTAGCGGGAGTGCCTACGAGCAGTACTTC.

V usage is TRBV7-2 and J usage is TRBJ2-7; tentatively, D is TRBD1 (5 bases). The CDR3 sequence is 16 residues long. The V end lost 3 bases, the J end lost 5 bases, and 20 bases lay between the germline ends. Germline values: CDR1 SGHTA, CDR2 FQGNSA. The CDR3 protein is CASSFVERGGANEQYF. CDR3 nucleotide sequence: TGTGCCAGCAGCTTTGTTGAGCGCGGTGGGGCCAACGAGCAGTACTTC.

The chain uses TRBV23-1 and TRBJ2-2, with 9 bases aligning to TRBD2. TRBV23-1 is identified as an open reading frame with a role that is uncertain. V dropped 6 bases and J dropped 7; count of bases not matched to a gene: 18. The CDR3 has 18 residues. CDR3 DNA sequence: TGCGCCAGCAGCTATCGGGCTAAGCGGGAGGTGGAGGACGGGGAGCTGTTTTTT. It specifies CASSYRAKREVEDGELFF.

As for this clone: One junction end does not reproduce the germline sequence, and a read error may be involved. CDR3: CASSEAQGNF. The CDR3 DNA reads TGTGCCAGCAGTGAAGCGCAGGGAAACTTC. V and J are TRBV2 and TRBJ2-7, with D possibly matching TRBD1 (5 bases). Per the germline V gene, CDR1 is SNHLY and CDR2 is FYNNEI. The CDR3 covers 10 residues.

This chain links TRBV21-1 with TRBJ1-2. TRBV21-1 constitutes a pseudogene. The CDR3 consists of 14 residues. The CDR3 bases are TGTGCCAGCACCGTTAACGAAAGGGCACCTAGGGCCGTCTTC. As protein: CASTVNERAPRAVF.

Concerning this clone itself: The sample contains more than one DNA sequence encoding this CDR3. The gene calls are TRBV18 and TRBJ1-5; D not resolved. Trimming took off 2 bases at V and 3 bases at J, with 5 bases between the two ends. The CDR3 has 13 residues. Per germline, CDR1 KGHSH and CDR2 LQKENI. The CDR3 DNA reads TGTGCCAGCTCACCAGGGTCCAATCAGCCCCAGCATTTT. Its translation is CASSPGSNQPQHF.

This chain joins TRBV27 and TRBJ2-1; TRBD1 is a possible D gene (5 bases). Germline V lookup: CDR1 MNHEY, CDR2 SMNVEV (reference sequence). Trimming cost V 5 bases and J 3 bases, with 14 bases left between them. This CDR3 is built from 15 residues. The CDR3 loop is CASSQGVAFYNEQFF. CDR3 sequence (DNA): TGTGCCAGCAGTCAGGGTGTAGCTTTCTACAATGAGCAGTTCTTC.

This chain links TRBV25-1 with TRBJ1-1, with D unresolved. Germline lookup yields CDR1 MGHDK and CDR2 SYGVNS. The CDR3 sequence is 13 residues long. The ends were cut back, 0 bases at V and 3 bases at J, with 5 bases in the middle. CDR3 protein: CASSEYTDTEAFF. The CDR3 nucleotides read TGTGCCAGCAGTGAATATACAGACACTGAAGCTTTCTTT.

The V and J genes are TRBV2 and TRBJ1-2; a possible D gene is TRBD1 (5 bases). Trimming took 7 bases from V and 7 from J, leaving 13 bases between them. Germline CDR1 reads SNHLY; CDR2 reads FYNNEI. The CDR3 runs to 12 residues. The CDR3: CASKGRVSGYTF. The CDR3 DNA reads TGTGCCAGCAAGGGGAGAGTGAGTGGCTACACCTTC.

As concerns this clone: The same CDR3 arises from other DNA sequences in this sample as well. V and J are TRBV6-5 and TRBJ2-4, with D unclear. The CDR3 is 14 amino acids. Germline-derived CDR1 and CDR2 are MNHEY and SVGAGI. V lost 5 bases and J 0 bases, leaving 8 bases between the germline ends. This chain's CDR3 is CASSQGLAKNIQYF. The CDR3 nucleotides read TGTGCCAGCAGTCAAGGCCTAGCCAAAAACATTCAGTACTTC.

This rearrangement joins TRBV28 to TRBJ1-5, with 7 bases matching TRBD1. This CDR3 has 15 amino acids. CDR1 is MDHEN, CDR2 SYDVKM, per germline. The trim removed 5 bases at V and 0 bases at J, leaving 4 bases unmatched. CDR3 protein: CASSRGDSSNQPQHF. The CDR3 DNA follows: TGTGCCAGCAGTCGAGGGGACAGTAGCAATCAGCCCCAGCATTTT.

V is TRBV27 and J is TRBJ1-3; no reliable D call. CDR3 size: 14 residues. Per germline, CDR1 MNHEY and CDR2 SMNVEV (reference sequence). Trimming stripped 6 bases from V and 4 bases from J, with 13 bases between. This CDR3 is CASSSYTGGNTIYF. Written as DNA, the CDR3 is TGTGCCAGCAGCAGCTATACCGGCGGAAACACCATATATTTT.

This chain uses TRBV11-3 with TRBJ2-1; D might be TRBD2 (6 bases). Germline values: CDR1 SGHNT, CDR2 YENEEA. V dropped 3 bases and J dropped 10 bases, with 7 bases sitting between them. The CDR3 totals 11 residues. CDR3 amino acids: CASSLRGEQFF. As DNA, the CDR3 is TGTGCCAGCAGCTTGCGGGGAGAGCAGTTCTTC.

V usage is TRBV2 and J usage is TRBJ2-5; D gene ambiguous. This CDR3 has 13 residues. Looked up from germline, CDR1 is SNHLY and CDR2 is FYNNEI. This chain's CDR3 is CAFVSGPRGTQYF. CDR3 bases: TGTGCATTCGTTTCCGGCCCCCGTGGGACCCAGTACTTC.